This T cell receptor beta chain was sequenced in a study of human T cells and chemical hapten exposure. The library tagged individual cDNA molecules with unique molecular identifiers. Original handling: From around 25,000 to 690,000 TCRs were found per sample, with a median of 95,638. TCRdb re-derived calls from the RACE reads in MiXCR, one entry per CDR3 protein. What appears here as the V and J calls and clone size reflects TCRdb's work, not the paper's. Among 350,000 to 400,000 distinct CDR3 sequences listed, about 6.3% were seen once. There are a few counts of this clonotype. The CDR3 has 15 residues. CDR1 and CDR2 from the germline V gene are SGHTA and FQGNSA. V was trimmed by 0 bases and J by 4 bases, leaving 13 bases between them. This sample's time point: patch test 2, 6 weeks after DPC sensitization. Documented treatment: therapeutic diphenylcyclopropenone sensitization with weekly scalp DPC.

The starting material was whole blood, obtained in connection with sensitization to the hapten diphenylcyclopropenone (DPC). The chain employs TRBV7-2 and TRBJ2-7; D possibly corresponds to TRBD2 (6 bases). The receptor was isolated from a woman in her late teens or twenties with alopecia areata. Some clones in this sample may be carry-over from other donors' samples. The CDR3 loop is CASSLAGGLQYEQYF. DNA of the CDR3: TGTGCCAGCAGCTTAGCTGGGGGACTCCAATACGAGCAGTACTTC.